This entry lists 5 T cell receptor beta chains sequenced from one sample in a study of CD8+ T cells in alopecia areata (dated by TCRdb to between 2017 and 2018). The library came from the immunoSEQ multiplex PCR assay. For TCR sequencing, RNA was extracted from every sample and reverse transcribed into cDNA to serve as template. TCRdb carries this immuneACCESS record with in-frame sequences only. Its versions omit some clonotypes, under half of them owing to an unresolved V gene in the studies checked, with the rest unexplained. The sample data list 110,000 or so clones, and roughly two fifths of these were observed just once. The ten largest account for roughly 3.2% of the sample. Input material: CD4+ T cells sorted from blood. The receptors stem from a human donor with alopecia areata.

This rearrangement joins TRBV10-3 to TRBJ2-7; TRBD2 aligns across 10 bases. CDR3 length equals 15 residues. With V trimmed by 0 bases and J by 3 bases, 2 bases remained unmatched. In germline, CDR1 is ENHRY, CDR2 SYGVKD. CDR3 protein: CAISESSSGGYEQYF. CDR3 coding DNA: TGTGCCATCAGTGAGTCTTCTAGCGGGGGCTACGAGCAGTACTTC.

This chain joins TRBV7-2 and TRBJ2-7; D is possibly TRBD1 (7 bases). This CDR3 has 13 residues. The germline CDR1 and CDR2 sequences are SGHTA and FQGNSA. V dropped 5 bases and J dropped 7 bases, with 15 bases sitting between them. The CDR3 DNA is TGTGCCAGCAGCCCGCGGGACAGTGGGGAGCAGTACTTC. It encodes CASSPRDSGEQYF.

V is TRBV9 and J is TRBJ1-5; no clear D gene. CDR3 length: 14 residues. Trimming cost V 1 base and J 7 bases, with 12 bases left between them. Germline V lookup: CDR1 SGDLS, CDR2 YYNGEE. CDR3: CASSVTGSQQPQHF. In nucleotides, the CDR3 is TGTGCCAGCAGCGTAACGGGCAGCCAACAGCCCCAGCATTTT.

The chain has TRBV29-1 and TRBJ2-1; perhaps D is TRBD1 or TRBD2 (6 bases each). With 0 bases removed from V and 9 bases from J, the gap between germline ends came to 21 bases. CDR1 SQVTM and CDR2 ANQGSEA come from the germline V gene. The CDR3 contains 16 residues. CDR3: CSVEDWEGGYGTEQFF. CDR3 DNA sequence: TGCAGCGTTGAAGATTGGGAAGGGGGGTATGGAACTGAGCAGTTCTTC.

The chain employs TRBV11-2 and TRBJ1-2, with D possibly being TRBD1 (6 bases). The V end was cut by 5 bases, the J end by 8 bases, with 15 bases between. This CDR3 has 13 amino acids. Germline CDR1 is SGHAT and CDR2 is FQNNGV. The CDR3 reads CASSPGQTYGYTF. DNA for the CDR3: TGTGCCAGCAGCCCCGGACAGACTTACGGCTACACCTTC.